This T cell receptor (beta chain) was sequenced during a study of blood T cells in healthy people across ages. Looking at the study overall: Every two T cells gave about one barcoded beta molecule via template switching.

Using a J-beta primer mix together with a sample-barcoded 5' primer, a second PCR was run for roughly 6 to 11 cycles. Each cDNA was tagged by a template-switch adaptor containing 12 random nucleotides. TCRdb reprocessed the 5' RACE reads with MiXCR, giving one entry per CDR3 protein. The sample lists 1.5 million to 2 million distinct CDR3 sequences, about 39% occurring once. Germline CDR1 is SGHTA and CDR2 is FQGTGA. Between the trimmed V and J ends, which lost 5 bases and 5 bases, there was a span of 12 bases. The CDR3 has 13 amino acids. General study results and limits: Per million T cells, TCR beta diversity dropped roughly linearly as age increased. Naive T cell percentage strongly correlated with TCR beta diversity.

This clonotype was counted many times. Antigen: not known. The V gene is TRBV7-3, the J gene TRBJ1-1; D is possibly TRBD1 (5 bases). Sequencing input: blood. The TCR originated in a human donor in good health. The CDR3 loop is CASSQSTATEAFF. The CDR3 bases are TGTGCCAGCAGCCAATCGACAGCGACTGAAGCTTTCTTT.